The clone carrying this TCR beta chain has more than one count but fewer than ten. TCRdb used MiXCR to reprocess the 5' RACE reads, holding one entry per CDR3 protein. In the table there are a few hundred thousand distinct CDR3 sequences, 6.5% to 8.5% of which are singletons. The data stem from a study of T cells after yellow fever vaccination. Study-level background: Fractions low in cell number were prepared with SMART-Seq v4 Ultra Low Input.

The CDR3 sequence is 14 residues long. V lost 2 bases, J lost 5 bases, and 12 bases lay in between. This clonotype was sampled from a man younger than 35 who received the YFV17D yellow fever vaccine. This chain uses TRBV12-3 or TRBV12-4 with TRBJ1-2; D not certain. Sample: PBMCs, taken more than 40 days after the first yellow fever vaccination. CDR3 nucleotide sequence: TGTGCCAGCAGTTTAAGCTCCAGCGGATATGGCTACACCTTC. Amino acid sequence: CASSLSSSGYGYTF.